Listed below are T cell receptor beta chains from one sample, sequenced in a study of cytomegalovirus exposure and HLA in healthy donors. The method was immunoSEQ multiplex PCR; TCRdb's version includes in-frame clones alone and lacks a portion of them. The table lists 150,000 to 200,000 clones, approximately 80% of them singletons. The sample taken for sequencing was PBMCs. The receptors were gathered from a woman aged 40 to 50 in good health and CMV-seropositive. The CDR3 runs from the conserved cysteine through the conserved F or W. The D gene is left open where the match is weak. Clone size, where shown, is once, few, many, or a class for clones that have expanded.

V gene	J gene	D gene	clone size	CDR3 protein	CDR3 DNA
TRBV27	TRBJ1-2	TRBD1	NA	CASSTGTGGFGYTF	TGTGCCAGCAGTACCGGGACAGGGGGCTTTGGCTACACCTTC
TRBV4-3	TRBJ2-5	NA	few	CASSQDRLETQYF	TGCGCCAGCAGCCAAGACAGGCTAGAGACCCAGTACTTC
TRBV5-5	TRBJ2-3	NA	NA	CASGGARVDTQYF	TGTGCCAGCGGGGGGGCGCGGGTAGATACGCAGTATTTT
TRBV30	TRBJ1-1	NA	NA	CAWSVLQTNTEAFF	TGTGCCTGGAGTGTATTACAGACGAACACTGAAGCTTTCTTT
TRBV7-8	TRBJ2-5	TRBD2	once	CASSLARVLAGKQETQYF	TGTGCCAGCAGCTTAGCACGGGTACTAGCGGGAAAGCAAGAGACCCAGTACTTC
TRBV2	TRBJ1-6	NA	NA	CVSSRQGDSPLHF	TGTGTCAGCAGTCGGCAGGGCGATTCACCCCTCCACTTT
TRBV6-1	TRBJ1-2	NA	once	CASTPGGAAGYTF	TGTGCCAGCACCCCTGGGGGGGCGGCTGGCTACACCTTC
TRBV5-1	TRBJ2-7	TRBD2	once	CASSRGGSGETYEQYF	TGCGCCAGCAGCCGGGGAGGTAGCGGGGAGACCTACGAGCAGTACTTC
TRBV9	TRBJ1-2	NA	NA	CASSVDSIVNYGYTF	TGTGCCAGCAGCGTAGACAGCATCGTTAACTATGGCTACACCTTC
TRBV18	TRBJ2-7	TRBD1	NA	CASSRQGLVEQYF	TGTGCCAGCTCACGACAGGGTCTGGTCGAGCAGTACTTC
TRBV7-2	TRBJ1-6	NA	once	CASSPIRTGNSPLHF	TGTGCCAGCAGCCCTATCCGGACGGGGAATTCACCCCTCCACTTT
TRBV28	TRBJ1-1	TRBD1	NA	CASSRRTGTNTEAFF	TGTGCCAGCAGTCGCCGGACAGGGACGAACACTGAAGCTTTCTTT
TRBV19	TRBJ2-3	TRBD2	NA	CASSIAQREFTDTQYF	TGTGCCAGTAGTATAGCCCAGCGGGAGTTTACAGATACGCAGTATTTT
TRBV5-1	TRBJ1-2	NA	NA	CASSLESGNYGYTF	TGCGCCAGCAGCTTGGAATCGGGGAACTATGGCTACACCTTC
TRBV6-5	TRBJ2-3	NA	NA	CASSRQPSTDTQYF	TGTGCCAGCAGTCGACAGCCTAGCACAGATACGCAGTATTTT
TRBV29-1	TRBJ2-1	TRBD2	once	CSVEGGTTYNEQFF	TGCAGCGTTGAGGGGGGGACGACCTACAATGAGCAGTTCTTC
TRBV6-6	TRBJ2-7	TRBD1	NA	CATELRQGYEQYF	TGTGCCACCGAATTAAGACAGGGCTACGAGCAGTACTTC
TRBV14	TRBJ2-1	NA	NA	CASSQGGSSGNEQFF	TGTGCCAGCAGCCAGGGTGGGTCTTCGGGGAATGAGCAGTTCTTC
TRBV5-1	TRBJ2-1	NA	NA	CASSLDAGSSYNEQFF	TGCGCCAGCAGCTTGGATGCGGGAAGCTCCTACAATGAGCAGTTCTTC
TRBV5-1	TRBJ2-2	TRBD1	NA	CASTPGNRGDPGELFF	TGCGCCAGCACCCCGGGAAACAGGGGGGACCCCGGGGAGCTGTTTTTT